This paragraph covers one T cell receptor beta chain sequence. The CDR3 covers 12 residues. Per the germline V gene, CDR1 is MNHEY and CDR2 is SVGAGI. Trimming cost V 7 bases and J 6 bases, with 10 bases left between them. This sample is drawn from a study of shared clonotypes between healthy human individuals. It was CD45RO-negative cells, positively selected for CCR7, that made up naive CD8 cells, with terminally differentiated effector memory CD45RA+ cells excluded. It was 200 to 250 ng DNA, about 30,000 T cell genomes, that sorted-subset replicate PCRs used. Measured with immunoSEQ multiplex PCR; TCRdb has only the in-frame clones, and not every one. The repertoire holds 800,000 to 950,000 clones, with 96% as singletons.

The sample was naive CD8+ T cells sorted from blood. The sequence was collected from a man aged 25-40 years in good health. V gene TRBV6-5 combines with J gene TRBJ2-1; D possibly corresponds to TRBD1 (6 bases). The CDR3 sequence: CASTLGGNEQFF. The CDR3 DNA reads as TGTGCCAGCACCTTAGGGGGCAATGAGCAGTTCTTC.